This T cell receptor beta chain came from a study of T cells after yellow fever vaccination. TCRdb recomputed calls from the 5' RACE reads with MiXCR, one row per CDR3 protein. In the table there are more than 450,000 distinct CDR3 sequences, just over 20% of which are singletons. This sequence originates from a man aged 18 to 29 who received the YFV17D yellow fever vaccine. Sequenced here: PBMCs, sampled about 21 days after the first yellow fever vaccination.

CDR3 protein: CASSQKDYEQYV. The CDR3 DNA reads TGTGCCAGCAGCCAGAAGGATTACGAGCAGTACGTC. V is TRBV6-5 and J is TRBJ2-7; no reliable D call. The ends were cut back, 6 bases at V and 4 bases at J, with 10 bases in the middle. This CDR3 has 12 amino acids. From germline, CDR1 is MNHEY and CDR2 SVGAGI.